The 15 T cell receptor beta chains given below trace back to one sample, sequenced in a study of early T cells in non-severe SARS-CoV-2 infection. MiXCR was run by TCRdb on the 5' RACE reads, yielding one entry per CDR3 protein. The sample has about 76,000 distinct CDR3 sequences, 9.5% to 15% seen once. Sequencing input: whole blood. These receptors originate from an adult who was a healthcare worker with PCR-confirmed SARS-CoV-2 infection or an uninfected control (not recorded which).

This chain uses TRBV18 with TRBJ2-7; TRBD2 matches at 8 bases. The length of the CDR3 is 14 residues. Trimming took 6 bases from V and 0 from J; bases not matched to a gene: 4. Germline V gene data show CDR1 as KGHSH and CDR2 as LQKENI. CDR3 DNA: TGTGCCAGCTCCGGGAGCGGGAGCTCCTACGAGCAGTACTTC. It specifies CASSGSGSSYEQYF. The full variable domain, with the rest looked up from reference TRBV18 and TRBJ2-7, is NAGVMQNPRHLVRRRGQEARLRCSPMKGHSHVYWYRQLPEEGLKFMVYLQKENIIDESGMPKERFSAEFPKEGPSILRIQQVVRGDSAAYFCASSGSGSSYEQYFGPGTRLTVT.

This clonotype was picked up a small number of times. The chain links TRBV6-1 to TRBJ2-1; D is uncertain. This CDR3 contains 13 residues. Trimming pared 2 bases from V and 5 bases from J, leaving 7 bases between. CDR1 and CDR2 (germline): MNHNS, SASEGT. CDR3 region: CASSETGHNEQFF. The DNA of the CDR3 is TGTGCCAGCAGTGAAACCGGGCACAATGAGCAGTTCTTC.

The sample holds many counts of this clonotype. The chain recombines TRBV28 with TRBJ2-7, with TRBD2 matching over 7 bases. Trimming removed 6 bases from V and 2 bases from J; junction bases left unmatched: 13. In germline, CDR1 is MDHEN, CDR2 SYDVKM. The CDR3 length is 16 residues. The DNA for the CDR3 is TGTGCCAGCAGAGCGACGGCGGGAGTCTTAGCCTACGAGCAGTACTTC. Its protein is CASRATAGVLAYEQYF. Combining the CDR3 with reference TRBV28 and TRBJ2-7 gives the whole variable domain DVKVTQSSRYLVKRTGEKVFLECVQDMDHENMFWYRQDPGLGLRLIYFSYDVKMKEKGDIPEGYSVSREKKERFSLILESASTNQTSMYLCASRATAGVLAYEQYFGPGTRLTVT.

This clonotype has a handful of counts. The chain couples TRBV7-2 to TRBJ2-7, with TRBD1 as a possible D gene (6 bases). Germline CDR1 SGHTA, CDR2 FQGNSA. V lost 6 bases to trimming and J lost 4 bases, with 22 bases between them. The CDR3 is 16 residues long. The CDR3 here is CASSQGRLAASYEQYF. The CDR3 coding sequence is TGTGCCAGCAGTCAGGGGCGGCTAGCCGCCAGTTACGAGCAGTACTTC.

This clonotype was counted only a few times. The rearrangement uses TRBV12-3 or TRBV12-4 and TRBJ2-4; 9 bases are a match to TRBD1. Trimming at V came to 6 bases and at J to 4 bases, leaving 7 bases not matched to a gene. This CDR3 is 15 amino acids long. The CDR3 DNA follows: TGTGCCAGCAGGATACAGGGGGCGTTTAAAAACATTCAGTACTTC. Its protein is CASRIQGAFKNIQYF.

The sample holds a few counts of this clonotype. The chain links TRBV2 to TRBJ2-5, with TRBD2 matching over 15 bases. V shed 11 bases and J 7 bases; nucleotides not matched to a gene: 11. The CDR3 loop spans 15 amino acids. The germline V gene encodes CDR1 SNHLY and CDR2 FYNNEI. The CDR3 DNA sequence: TGTGCCTCCCTGACTGGACTAGCGGGAGGGGGGACCCAGTACTTC. It is translated as CASLTGLAGGGTQYF. The complete variable domain, with remaining parts taken from reference TRBV2 and TRBJ2-5, reads EPEVTQTPSHQVTQMGQEVILRCVPISNHLYFYWYRQILGQKVEFLVSFYNNEISEKSEIFDDQFSVERPDGSNFTLKIRSTKLEDSAMYFCASLTGLAGGGTQYFGPGTRLLVL.

This chain joins TRBV27 and TRBJ1-1, with D possibly being TRBD1 (5 bases). The germline V gene has CDR1 MNHEY and CDR2 SMNVEV (reference sequence). Trimming stripped 0 bases from V and 7 bases from J, with 9 bases between. The CDR3 loop spans 13 amino acids. The DNA of the CDR3 is TGTGCCAGCAGTTTATCCCACAGGAGTGAAGCTTTCTTT. It is translated as CASSLSHRSEAFF.

The chain is built from TRBV6-5 and TRBJ2-1; D gene uncertain. V lost 4 bases and J lost 1, with 14 bases in between. CDR1 is MNHEY and CDR2 is SVGAGI in the germline V gene. The CDR3 consists of 16 residues. Here the CDR3 DNA reads TGTGCCAGCAGTTCCGTGGGCGGCCTTTCCTACAATGAGCAGTTCTTC. Amino acids: CASSSVGGLSYNEQFF.

The rearrangement uses TRBV6-1 and TRBJ1-3; D not resolved. Germline CDR1 reads MNHNS; CDR2 reads SASEGT. Trimming pared 2 bases from V and 0 bases from J, leaving 11 bases between. The CDR3 spans 16 residues. CDR3 sequence reads: CASSERHQLSGNTIYF. The CDR3 region has the DNA TGTGCCAGCAGTGAACGCCATCAGCTCTCTGGAAACACCATATATTTT.

This clonotype has just a few counts. This chain uses TRBV28 with TRBJ2-1; 11 bases are shared with TRBD2. The germline V gene has CDR1 MDHEN and CDR2 SYDVKM. This CDR3 comprises 16 residues. V trimming: 5 bases; J trimming: 6 bases; junction bases outside the gene matches: 9. The DNA of the CDR3 is TGTGCCAGCAGTCTAATAGCGGGAGGGCCGATCAATGAGCAGTTCTTC. It specifies CASSLIAGGPINEQFF.

The V and J genes are TRBV27 and TRBJ2-7; 7 nucleotides align to TRBD2. CDR1 is MNHEY, CDR2 SMNVEV, per germline (reference sequence). The CDR3 totals 16 residues. The ends lost 5 bases at V and 5 bases at J; junction bases unmatched: 15. The CDR3 protein is CASSPFAGTMGNEQYF. The DNA for the CDR3 is TGTGCCAGCAGTCCCTTTGCCGGGACTATGGGGAACGAGCAGTACTTC.

In its sample, this clonotype was seen many times. The chain has TRBV3-1 and TRBJ2-4; possibly TRBD2 for D (5 bases). This CDR3 comprises 13 residues. CDR1 is LGHDT and CDR2 is YNNKEL in the germline V gene (reference sequence). Between the trimmed V and J ends, which lost 1 base and 13 bases, there was a span of 14 bases. The CDR3 is CASSQVGGLRQYF. CDR3 nucleotide sequence: TGTGCCAGCAGCCAAGTCGGAGGACTCCGGCAGTACTTC.

This clonotype was recorded at least ten times. The rearrangement links TRBV20-1 to TRBJ2-3; weak D call: TRBD1 (5 bases). The CDR3 has 13 amino acids. Trimming shortened V by 6 bases and J by 0 bases, and 10 bases separated the two germline ends. CDR1 is DFQATT and CDR2 is SNEGSKA in the germline V gene (reference sequence). CDR3 region: CSAGQGSTDTQYF. The CDR3, as DNA: TGCAGTGCGGGGCAGGGTAGCACAGATACGCAGTATTTT.

This chain joins TRBV20-1 and TRBJ2-7, with D uncertain. CDR1 and CDR2 (germline): DFQATT, SNEGSKA (reference sequence). The CDR3 covers 16 residues. V was shortened by 2 bases and J by 0 bases, with 17 bases between the two germline ends. The CDR3 is CSARTPRLASSYEQYF. The CDR3 coding sequence is TGCAGTGCTAGAACCCCCCGCCTTGCGAGCTCCTACGAGCAGTACTTC.

This chain connects TRBV5-4 to TRBJ2-1, with D tentatively TRBD2 (6 bases). V was shortened by 4 bases and J by 8 bases, with 19 bases between the two germline ends. CDR1 SGHNT and CDR2 YYREEE come from the germline V gene (reference sequence). This CDR3 has 15 amino acids. CDR3 DNA: TGTGCCAGCAGCCCTAAGGGACTTTCCGGTGATGAGCAGTTCTTC. It is translated as CASSPKGLSGDEQFF.